This T cell receptor beta chain appears in the sequencing data of a study of OX40 agonist ivuxolimab in advanced cancers. Overall study context: Patients got intravenous ivuxolimab at 0.01 to 10 mg/kg every 2 weeks.

This clone has only one observation. Repertoires were generated with immunoSEQ multiplex PCR, while TCRdb's copy carries only in-frame clones and drops some. The data contain about 26,000 clones, approximately 90% of them singletons. Germline CDR1 and CDR2: MGHDK and SYGVNS. Trimming cost V 5 bases and J 0 bases, with 8 bases left between them. The CDR3 runs to 13 residues. This clonotype was obtained from an adult with an advanced solid tumor such as melanoma, head and neck, liver or kidney cancer. Sequences were derived from CD4+ or CD8+ T cells sorted from blood, sampled in a trial of the OX40 agonist ivuxolimab. The rearrangement links TRBV25-1 to TRBJ2-7, with D possibly matching TRBD1 (5 bases). The CDR3 nucleotides read TGTGCCAGCAGTCAGGGCGGCTCCTACGAGCAGTACTTC. Translating it yields CASSQGGSYEQYF.